The 27 T cell receptor beta chains below all came from one sample that was sequenced in a study of tumor-infiltrating lymphocytes in oesophageal squamous cell carcinoma. From the PCR reads, TCRdb called clonotypes with MiXCR, one entry per CDR3 protein. The sample contains roughly 14,000 distinct CDR3 sequences, approximately 50% of which appear only once. Specimen: blood. These receptors came from a male donor with esophageal squamous cell carcinoma.

Remarks on this clonotype: The CDR3 ends on some other residue instead of the conserved phenylalanine or tryptophan, so this is likely a read error. The DNA is left out, because the CDR3 cannot be placed on it with certainty; the CDR3 is given as TCRdb lists it. The rearrangement joins TRBV24-1 to TRBJ2-3; the tabulated D call, TRBD2, remains unverified against the DNA. The CDR3 totals 18 residues, both ends included. CDR1 and CDR2 from the germline V gene are KGHDR and SFDVKD. The chain's CDR3 is CATSDPRIGLVGCSTSAP.

With respect to this clonotype: Since the CDR3 does not end with the conserved phenylalanine or tryptophan, this likely comes from a read error. The DNA is omitted, as the CDR3 cannot be located on it reliably, and the CDR3 follows TCRdb's listing. The chain is built from TRBV7-2 and TRBJ2-5; the table calls TRBD2, which could not be checked here. The CDR3 sequence runs 17 residues, both termini included. CDR1 is SGHTA and CDR2 is FQGNSA in the germline V gene. The CDR3 region is CASSRGLAGGSEQFFGS.

By proportion, this clonotype is medium-sized (0.01 to 0.1%). The chain couples TRBV25-1 to TRBJ2-2; no definite D call. The CDR3 runs to 11 residues. Trimming shortened V by 3 bases and J by 4 bases, and 0 bases separated the two germline ends. The germline V gene has CDR1 MGHDK and CDR2 SYGVNS. CDR3 in amino acids: CASSDTGELFF. The DNA for the CDR3 is TGTGCCAGCAGTGACACCGGGGAGCTGTTTTTT.

The V and J genes are TRBV7-2 and TRBJ2-5; TRBD2 is a possible D gene (5 bases). The closer fit of TRBJ2-7 to the DNA end suggests the J call may be wrong. Per germline, CDR1 SGHTA and CDR2 FQGNSA. The CDR3 has 14 amino acids. CDR3 sequence: CASSLRAVTYEQYF. DNA for the CDR3: TGTGCCAGCAGCTTGAGGGCAGTGACCTACGAGCAGTACTTC.

The genes are TRBV11-2 and TRBJ2-2; D possibly corresponds to TRBD2 (6 bases). V lost 1 base to trimming and J lost 6 bases, with 12 bases between them. The germline CDR1 and CDR2 sequences are SGHAT and FQNNGV. There are 15 residues in the CDR3. Written as DNA, the CDR3 is TGTGCCAGCAGCTTAGGAAATAGCGGTGCCGGGGAGCTGTTTTTT. Translated, it gives CASSLGNSGAGELFF.

The rearrangement joins TRBV7-2 to TRBJ2-3, with D maybe TRBD2 (6 bases). The germline V gene has CDR1 SGHTA and CDR2 FQGNSA. V shed 7 bases and J shed 13 bases, with 15 bases lying between them. This CDR3 is 11 amino acids long. CDR3 DNA: TGTGCCAGCACCTCGGCGGGGAGGAAGTATTTT. Translated: CASTSAGRKYF.

A word on this clonotype: This may be a read error: a much more frequent sequence differs by one nucleotide. The chain links TRBV27 to TRBJ2-4; 8 bases agree with TRBD2. CDR1 is MNHEY, CDR2 SMNVEV, per germline (reference sequence). V trimming: 2 bases; J trimming: 15 bases; junction bases outside the gene matches: 15. The CDR3 is 15 residues long. Written as DNA, the CDR3 is TGTGCCAGCAGTTTAAGTCTGGCGGGGGGAATGGAATGGTACTTC. This translates into CASSLSLAGGMEWYF.

By share of the sample, this clonotype is medium-sized. The chain links TRBV10-2 to TRBJ1-5; 7 bases are a match to TRBD1. The CDR3 runs to 14 residues. Germline V gives CDR1 WSHSY, CDR2 SAAADI. V shed 0 bases, J shed 7 bases, and the junction held 3 bases outside the gene matches. This CDR3 is CASSESKGAQPQHF. The CDR3 region has the DNA TGCGCCAGCAGTGAGTCCAAGGGGGCCCAGCCCCAGCATTTT.

Turning to this clonotype: The junction shows a germline mismatch at one end, possibly a read error. This chain links TRBV7-2 with TRBJ2-3, with 12 bases fitting TRBD2. The CDR3 is 16 amino acids. Germline CDR1 SGHTA, CDR2 FQGNSA. CDR3 amino acids: CASSLAGGFPTDTQYF. The CDR3 bases are TGTGCCAGCAGCCTAGCGGGAGGGTTCCCCACAGATACGCAGTATTTT.

The chain links TRBV6-1 to TRBJ2-5; D possibly corresponds to TRBD1 (5 bases). The germline gives CDR1 MNHNS, CDR2 SASEGT. V lost 3 bases and J lost 5, with 10 bases in between. The CDR3 totals 13 residues. The CDR3 sequence: CASSDRVGETQYF. The CDR3, as DNA: TGTGCCAGCAGTGACAGGGTTGGTGAGACCCAGTACTTC.

The chain is built from TRBV5-1 and TRBJ2-5; 11 positions agree with TRBD1. There are 16 residues in the CDR3. The J segment lost 13 bases and the V segment lost 4 bases, leaving 18 bases of the junction unmatched. Looked up from germline, CDR1 is SGHRS and CDR2 is YFSETQ. The chain's CDR3 is CASSPRTGGLTGELYF. The CDR3 region has the DNA TGCGCCAGCAGCCCAAGGACAGGGGGCCTTACCGGGGAGCTGTACTTC.

The chain combines TRBV6-2 or TRBV6-3 with TRBJ2-3; no reliable D call. With the DNA end fitting TRBJ2-7 better, the J assignment may be wrong. CDR1 and CDR2 from the germline V gene are MNHEY and SVGEGT. The CDR3 extends over 14 amino acids. The DNA for the CDR3 is TGTGCCAGCAGTTACTCGTCCAGGTCCTACGAGCAGTACTTC. This sequence encodes CASSYSSRSYEQYF.

This chain uses TRBV7-6 with TRBJ2-3; maybe TRBD1 (6 bases). The J call is in doubt because the DNA end fits TRBJ2-7 better. Germline V gene sequence: CDR1 SGHVS, CDR2 FNYEAQ. The CDR3 length is 15 residues. CDR3 region: CASSGDIPISYEQYF. CDR3 coding DNA: TGTGCCAGCAGCGGGGACATACCGATTTCCTACGAGCAGTACTTC.

Turning to this clonotype: One end of the junction varies from germline; a read error may be responsible. The genes are TRBV4-1 and TRBJ2-6; the match to TRBD1 covers 7 bases. Germline-derived CDR1 and CDR2 are MGHRA and YSYEKL. This CDR3 contains 15 residues. CDR3 sequence reads: CASSPGQSGANVLTF. DNA for the CDR3: TGTGCCAGCAGCCCGGGACAGTCTGGGGCCAACGTCCTGACTTTC.

V gene TRBV10-3 combines with J gene TRBJ2-1, with unresolved D. Trimming shortened V by 1 base and J by 8 bases, and 18 bases separated the two germline ends. The CDR3 loop spans 16 amino acids. Germline-derived CDR1 and CDR2 are ENHRY and SYGVKD. CDR3 DNA sequence: TGTGCCATCAGTGAGTTACGTCGACCCAAGGGCGATGAGCAGTTCTTC. It encodes CAISELRRPKGDEQFF.

This clonotype is judged medium-sized. The chain uses TRBV7-9 and TRBJ2-7; 8 nucleotides line up with TRBD2. V shed 3 bases and J 4 bases; nucleotides not matched to a gene: 5. The CDR3 has 14 residues. The germline CDR1 and CDR2 sequences are SEHNR and FQNEAQ (reference sequence). CDR3 sequence: CASSFRGGVYEQYF. The CDR3 nucleotides are TGTGCCAGCAGCTTTCGGGGGGGTGTGTACGAGCAGTACTTC.

This clonotype was detected once. The genes are TRBV7-2 and TRBJ2-7, with D possibly matching TRBD1 (6 bases). The J call may be in error: the DNA end matches TRBJ2-4 better. The CDR3 totals 14 residues. The germline V gene encodes CDR1 SGHTA and CDR2 FQGNSA. As DNA, the CDR3 is TGTGCCAGCAGCGTAGGCGGACAGAAAAACATTCAGTACTTC. Its translation is CASSVGGQKNIQYF.

This clonotype ranks as medium-sized. The chain is built from TRBV10-2 and TRBJ2-1; D gene uncertain. Germline V lookup: CDR1 WSHSY, CDR2 SAAADI. The length of the CDR3 is 13 residues. Trimming pared 3 bases from V and 4 bases from J, leaving 7 bases between. The CDR3 loop is CASSEPDYNEQFF. CDR3 bases: TGCGCCAGCAGTGAACCGGATTACAATGAGCAGTTCTTC.

This clonotype is labeled large. The chain recombines TRBV7-2 with TRBJ2-3; 12 positions match TRBD2. Germline V gene sequence: CDR1 SGHTA, CDR2 FQGNSA. V shed 5 bases and J 6 bases; nucleotides not matched to a gene: 6. CDR3 length: 15 residues. As DNA, the CDR3 is TGTGCCAGCAGCCCGAATACTAGCGGGAGGGATACGCAGTATTTT. Translating it yields CASSPNTSGRDTQYF.

By its share, this clonotype is medium-sized. The V gene is TRBV10-1, the J gene TRBJ2-5, with D perhaps TRBD1 (5 bases). V lost 4 bases, J lost 0 bases, and 6 bases lay in between. This CDR3 region has 13 residues. Germline CDR1 is WNHNN and CDR2 is SYGVQD (reference sequence). CDR3 loop: CASSGQYQETQYF. The DNA for the CDR3 is TGCGCCAGCAGTGGACAGTACCAAGAGACCCAGTACTTC.

The CDR3 DNA reads as TGCGCCAGCAGCCAAGAGCGAGGCGGACGCTATGGCTACACCTTC. Its protein is CASSQERGGRYGYTF. J is TRBJ1-2 and V is TRBV4-3; D is unresolved. Trimming cost V 0 bases and J 4 bases, with 12 bases left between them. The germline V gene has CDR1 LGHNA and CDR2 YSLEER. CDR3 length equals 15 residues.

In its sample, this clonotype was seen many times. This chain links TRBV5-6 with TRBJ2-1; no firm D call. Germline V CDR1 and CDR2: SGHDT, YYEEEE. V was pared by 0 bases and J by 8 bases, with 15 bases between. The CDR3 has 15 residues. The CDR3 nucleotides are TGTGCCAGCAGCTTGGCCTGGGTAACACGCGATGAGCAGTTCTTC. This translates into CASSLAWVTRDEQFF.

This clonotype was observed at least ten times. The CDR3 DNA is TGTGCCATCAGTGAGAGGCTCGGACTAGCGGGAGTCGGGGAGCTGTTTTTT. This sequence encodes CAISERLGLAGVGELFF. This sequence joins TRBV10-3 and TRBJ2-2, with 13 bases aligning to TRBD2. The germline V gene has CDR1 ENHRY and CDR2 SYGVKD. With V trimmed by 2 bases and J by 7 bases, 7 bases remained unmatched. The CDR3 runs to 17 residues.

This clonotype was seen only once. The chain couples TRBV7-4 to TRBJ2-4; 12 nucleotides agree with TRBD2. The J call may be incorrect, as the DNA end agrees better with TRBJ2-1. Germline values: CDR1 SGHVT, CDR2 SQSDAQ. CDR3 size: 16 residues. The CDR3 DNA reads as TGTGCCAGCAGCAGTCCTAGCGGGAGGGGAGTAGTAGGGCAGTTCTTC. This codes for CASSSPSGRGVVGQFF.

The V and J genes are TRBV6-1 and TRBJ2-3, with D possibly TRBD2 on 6 matching bases. From germline, CDR1 is MNHNS and CDR2 SASEGT. The CDR3 totals 17 residues. Trimming pared 6 bases from V and 0 bases from J, leaving 19 bases between. The CDR3 region is CASRPYMGGPSTDTQYF. DNA for the CDR3: TGTGCCAGCAGACCCTATATGGGGGGACCGAGCACAGATACGCAGTATTTT.

This clonotype showed up many times. The rearrangement uses TRBV5-1 and TRBJ2-7, with a weak D call TRBD2 (7 bases). In germline, CDR1 is SGHRS, CDR2 YFSETQ. The V and J ends lost 4 bases and 5 bases respectively, with 19 bases between them. The CDR3 loop spans 15 amino acids. The CDR3 coding sequence is TGCGCCAGCAGCGTTCCGCGGGGGCGTTACGACGAGCAGTACTTC. Residues: CASSVPRGRYDEQYF.

This chain joins TRBV18 and TRBJ2-1; perhaps TRBD1 as D (5 bases). The V gene's germline CDR1 is KGHSH and CDR2 LQKENI. The CDR3 totals 12 residues. Trimming stripped 2 bases from V and 10 bases from J, with 9 bases between. The CDR3 coding sequence is TGTGCCAGCTCACCAGGGGCCTACGAGCAGTTCTTC. It is translated as CASSPGAYEQFF.